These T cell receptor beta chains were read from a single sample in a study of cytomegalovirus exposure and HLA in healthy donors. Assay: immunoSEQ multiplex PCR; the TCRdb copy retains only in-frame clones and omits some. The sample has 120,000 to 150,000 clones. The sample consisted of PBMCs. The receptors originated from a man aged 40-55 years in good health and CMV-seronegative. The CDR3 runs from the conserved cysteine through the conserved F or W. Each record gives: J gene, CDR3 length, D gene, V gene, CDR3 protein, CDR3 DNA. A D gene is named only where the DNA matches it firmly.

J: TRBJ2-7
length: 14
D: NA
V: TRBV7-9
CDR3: CASSRDRLEDEQYF
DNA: TGTGCCAGCAGCCGCGACAGGCTTGAGGACGAGCAGTACTTC

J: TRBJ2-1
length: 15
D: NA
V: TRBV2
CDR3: CASSPWQGLNNEQFF
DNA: TGTGCCAGCAGCCCCTGGCAGGGGTTGAACAATGAGCAGTTCTTC

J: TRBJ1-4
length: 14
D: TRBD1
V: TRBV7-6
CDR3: CASSSTGGWEKLFF
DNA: TGTGCCAGCAGCTCAACAGGGGGTTGGGAAAAACTGTTTTTT

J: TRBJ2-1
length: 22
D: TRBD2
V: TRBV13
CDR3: CASSLGLPLAGAFLSSYNEQFF
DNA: TGTGCCAGCAGCTTAGGGTTACCTTTAGCGGGGGCCTTTCTAAGCTCCTACAATGAGCAGTTCTTC

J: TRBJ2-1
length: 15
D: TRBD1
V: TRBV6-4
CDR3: CASSSQGAPLNEQFF
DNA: TGTGCCAGCAGTTCACAGGGGGCCCCACTCAATGAGCAGTTCTTC

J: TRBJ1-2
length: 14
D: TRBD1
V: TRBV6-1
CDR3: CASSPTGFGYGYTF
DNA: TGTGCCAGCAGTCCGACAGGGTTCGGCTATGGCTACACCTTC

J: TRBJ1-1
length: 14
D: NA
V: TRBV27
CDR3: CASSFSSSGTEAFF
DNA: TGTGCCAGCAGTTTTTCCTCTTCGGGCACTGAAGCTTTCTTT

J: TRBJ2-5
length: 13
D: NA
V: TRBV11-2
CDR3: CASSLSPQETQYF
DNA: TGTGCCAGCAGCTTAAGCCCGCAAGAGACCCAGTACTTC

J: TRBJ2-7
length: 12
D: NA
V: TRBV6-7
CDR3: CASSAGSDEQYF
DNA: TGTGCCAGCAGTGCAGGGTCCGACGAGCAGTACTTC

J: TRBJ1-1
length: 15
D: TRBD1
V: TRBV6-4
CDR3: CASSQGGGVNTEAFF
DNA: TGTGCCAGCAGCCAGGGGGGCGGGGTGAACACTGAAGCTTTCTTT

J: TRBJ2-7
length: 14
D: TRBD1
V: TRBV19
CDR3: CASSPQGAGYEQYF
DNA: TGTGCCAGTAGTCCCCAGGGGGCTGGCTACGAGCAGTACTTC

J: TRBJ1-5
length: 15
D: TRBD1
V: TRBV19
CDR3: CASSLGTGDHQPQHF
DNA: TGTGCCAGTAGCCTCGGGACAGGGGACCATCAGCCCCAGCATTTT

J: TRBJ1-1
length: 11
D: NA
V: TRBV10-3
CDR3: CAIGTKTEAFF
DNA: TGTGCCATCGGGACAAAGACTGAAGCTTTCTTT

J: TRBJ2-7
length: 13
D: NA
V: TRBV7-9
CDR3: CASSLEGGYEQYF
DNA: TGTGCCAGCAGCTTGGAAGGGGGCTACGAGCAGTACTTC

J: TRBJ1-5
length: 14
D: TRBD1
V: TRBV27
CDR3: CASSSGQGYQPQHF
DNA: TGTGCCAGCAGTTCCGGACAGGGGTATCAGCCCCAGCATTTT

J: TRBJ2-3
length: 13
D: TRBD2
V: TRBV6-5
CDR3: CASSYGLAATQYF
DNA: TGTGCCAGCAGTTACGGACTAGCGGCTACGCAGTATTTT

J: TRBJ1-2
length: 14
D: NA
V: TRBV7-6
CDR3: CASSPTGRNYGYTF
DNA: TGTGCCAGCAGCCCTACAGGGAGAAACTATGGCTACACCTTC

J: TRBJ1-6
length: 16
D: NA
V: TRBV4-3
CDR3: CASSQRQSSYNSPLHF
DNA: TGCGCCAGCAGCCAGAGACAGAGCTCCTATAATTCACCCCTCCACTTT

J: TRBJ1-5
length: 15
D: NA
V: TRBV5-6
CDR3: CASSSRQAGNQPQHF
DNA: TGTGCCAGCAGCTCCAGACAGGCCGGCAATCAGCCCCAGCATTTT

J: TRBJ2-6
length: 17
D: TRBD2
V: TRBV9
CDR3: CASSVTSGNSGANVLTF
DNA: TGTGCCAGCAGCGTAACTAGCGGAAACTCTGGGGCCAACGTCCTGACTTTC

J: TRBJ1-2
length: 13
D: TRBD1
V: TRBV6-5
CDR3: CASSRQGYYGYTF
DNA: TGTGCCAGCAGTCGACAGGGCTACTATGGCTACACCTTC

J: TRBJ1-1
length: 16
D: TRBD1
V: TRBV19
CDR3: CASSTDRVRANTEAFF
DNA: TGTGCCAGTAGCACCGACAGGGTAAGAGCGAACACTGAAGCTTTCTTT

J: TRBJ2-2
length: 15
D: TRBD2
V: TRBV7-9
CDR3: CASSLGTTGTGELFF
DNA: TGTGCCAGCAGTTTAGGGACTACGGGCACCGGGGAGCTGTTTTTT

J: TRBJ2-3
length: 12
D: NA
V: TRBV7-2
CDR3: CASSPGSDTQYF
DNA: TGTGCCAGCAGCCCAGGTTCAGATACGCAGTATTTT

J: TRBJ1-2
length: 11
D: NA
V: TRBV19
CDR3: CASSAQHGYTF
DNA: TGTGCCAGTAGTGCGCAACATGGCTACACCTTC

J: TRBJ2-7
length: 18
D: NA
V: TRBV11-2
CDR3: CASSLEPRTASYLYEQYF
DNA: TGTGCCAGCAGCTTAGAGCCCCGGACAGCCTCGTACCTCTACGAGCAGTACTTC